The rows below give T cell receptor beta chains drawn from one sample of a study of regulatory T cells in long-lasting Graves disease. Using its own MiXCR run on the multiplex PCR reads, TCRdb lists one record per CDR3 protein. The data hold fewer than 600,000 distinct CDR3 sequences, with 22% observed a single time. The sample was peripheral blood mononuclear cells (PBMCs), taken when the disease was refractory, from a patient treated with antithyroid drugs. Source of these receptors: a female donor with Graves disease. Both conserved end residues are part of each CDR3. The D gene is left open where the match is weak. Size is stated for part of the rows, as once, few or many counts, or as a class when the clone is expanded.

V	size	J	D	DNA	CDR3
TRBV7-8	many	TRBJ2-7	-	TGTGCCAGCAGCTTAGTGGACAGCTACGAGCAGTACTTC	CASSLVDSYEQYF
TRBV7-8	many	TRBJ1-5	TRBD1	TGTGCCAGCAGCCAACAGGGACAGCAAAATCAGCCCCAGCATTTT	CASSQQGQQNQPQHF
TRBV19	many	TRBJ1-2	TRBD1	TGTGCCAGTAGTATAGATCAGGGGGCAAGTGGAGACTATGGCTACACCTTC	CASSIDQGASGDYGYTF
TRBV6-1	many	TRBJ2-5	-	TGTGCCAGCAGTGCTAGCCGGGAGACCCAGTACTTC	CASSASRETQYF
TRBV5-1	-	TRBJ1-1	-	TGCGCCAGCAGCTGGGAAGCCCAGAACACTGAAGCTTTCTTT	CASSWEAQNTEAFF
TRBV19	few	TRBJ2-7	TRBD2	TGTGCCAGTTCAGCGGGAGGGGCATCCTACGAGCAGTACTTC	CASSAGGASYEQYF
TRBV7-2	few	TRBJ1-1	-	TGTGCCAGCAGCTTGAAAGGAATGAACACTGAAGCTTTCTTT	CASSLKGMNTEAFF
TRBV11-2	-	TRBJ2-7	-	TGCGCCAGCAGCCCTGCTGCCATTCGACTCGGGGGAAGCTCCTACGAGCAGTACTTC	CASSPAAIRLGGSSYEQYF
TRBV11-2	many	TRBJ1-4	-	TGTGCCAGCAGCTATTCTCGAGGGTTTGTAGGATACCGTGCAACTAATGAAAAACTGTTTTTT	CASSYSRGFVGYRATNEKLFF
TRBV20-1	-	TRBJ2-4	-	TGCAGTGCTAGAGGCCAGGGTGCCAAAAACATTCAGTACTTC	CSARGQGAKNIQYF
TRBV2	many	TRBJ2-7	-	TGTGCCAGTGGTGGGAGTGGGTACGAGCAGTACTTC	CASGGSGYEQYF
TRBV5-4	-	TRBJ2-3	-	TGTGCCAGCAGCTTGGAGGGGCTGGAAGATACGCAGTATTTT	CASSLEGLEDTQYF
TRBV9	many	TRBJ2-2	-	TGTGCCAGCTGGGACTTCACCGGGGAGCTGTTTTTT	CASWDFTGELFF
TRBV5-1	few	TRBJ1-2	TRBD1	TGCGCCAGCAGCTTGAAAGGGGGCGCGATCCCTGACCTATATGGCTACACCTTC	CASSLKGGAIPDLYGYTF
TRBV19	-	TRBJ1-1	-	TGTGCCAGTAGTTTCCCGGGGAGTACGGACACTGAAGCTTTCTTT	CASSFPGSTDTEAFF
TRBV28	many	TRBJ2-7	TRBD1	TGTGCCAGCAGTCAGACAGGGATCGACTACGAGCAGTACTTC	CASSQTGIDYEQYF
TRBV28	many	TRBJ2-5	-	TGTGCCAGCAGCTTGGCGTCGTCACGGGTCGTAGAGACCCAGTACTTC	CASSLASSRVVETQYF
TRBV20-1	few	TRBJ2-7	-	TGCAGTGCTAGAGATCGGGCAACTTACGAGCAGTACTTC	CSARDRATYEQYF
TRBV12-3/TRBV12-4	many	TRBJ1-1	-	TGTGCCAGCAGCTACCAGCGAACTGAAGCTTTCTTT	CASSYQRTEAFF
TRBV10-3	once	TRBJ2-7	-	TGTGCCATCAGGCTGGGAGGCGAGCAGTACTTC	CAIRLGGEQYF
TRBV27	many	TRBJ2-5	TRBD2	TGTGCCAGCAGTCTGAGCGGGATGTACCAAGAGACCCAGTACTTC	CASSLSGMYQETQYF
TRBV20-1	-	TRBJ2-7	TRBD1	TGCAGTGCTAGGCCGTATGGACAGGGTGGCTACGAGCAGTACTTC	CSARPYGQGGYEQYF
TRBV18	-	TRBJ1-2	-	TGTGCCAGCTCACCCGCAGCGACTAACTATGGCTACACCTTC	CASSPAATNYGYTF
TRBV7-2	few	TRBJ2-7	TRBD2	TGTGCCAGCAGCTCAGCGGGAGGGCCAGGTTACGAGCAGTACTTC	CASSSAGGPGYEQYF
TRBV6-1	many	TRBJ1-5	-	TGTGCCACCGAGGAGGGGGAAAATCAGCCCCAGCATTTT	CATEEGENQPQHF
TRBV14	-	TRBJ1-1	-	TGTGCCAGCAGCCAAGAAGGGTTCCTGAGGCACACTGAAGCTTTCTTT	CASSQEGFLRHTEAFF
TRBV10-3	-	TRBJ2-2	-	TGTGCCATCAGTGAATTGAGACAGAACACCGGGGAGCTGTTTTTT	CAISELRQNTGELFF
TRBV20-1	-	TRBJ2-2	-	TGCAGTGCTAGCGGGGTAGCGCAGAGTCCGAACACCGGGGAGCTGTTTTTT	CSASGVAQSPNTGELFF
TRBV6-1	many	TRBJ1-1	-	TGTGCCACCTATCTTGGGACGAACACTGAAGCTTTCTTT	CATYLGTNTEAFF
TRBV20-1	many	TRBJ1-2	-	TGCAGTGCTAGAGATGGAAACTATGGCTACACCTTC	CSARDGNYGYTF
TRBV6-1	many	TRBJ2-2	-	TGTGCCAGCAGCCCAGGACACTCCCTCAACACCGGGGAGCTGTTTTTT	CASSPGHSLNTGELFF
TRBV28	many	TRBJ2-5	-	TGTGCCAGCAGTTTAACCACAGGGGGCGGGGGGCCGGAGACCCAGTACTTC	CASSLTTGGGGPETQYF
TRBV7-3	-	TRBJ2-1	TRBD2	TGTGCCAGCAGACTAAGCGGGGGGGCGGGGAATGAGCAGTTCTTC	CASRLSGGAGNEQFF
TRBV27	-	TRBJ2-2	-	TGTGCCAGCAGTTTAGGGTCGTCTGACTGGGGCACCGGGGAGCTGTTTTTT	CASSLGSSDWGTGELFF
TRBV6-1	-	TRBJ1-5	-	TGTGCCAGCCGAGGGGGGGGCAGAAATCAGCCCCAGCATTTT	CASRGGGRNQPQHF
TRBV5-6	few	TRBJ1-1	-	TGTGCCAGCAGCTTGGCCTCTGTGGAGGCTTTCTTT	CASSLASVEAFF
TRBV6-2/TRBV6-3	-	TRBJ1-1	-	TGTGCCAGCAGTTACTTAAATATGAACACTGAAGCTTTCTTT	CASSYLNMNTEAFF
TRBV19	few	TRBJ2-7	TRBD2	TGTGCCAGTAGTATTAGCGGGAACTCCTACGAGCAGTACTTC	CASSISGNSYEQYF
TRBV4-3	-	TRBJ2-7	TRBD2	TGCGCCAGCAGCCAGGGACTAGCCGCCGAGCAGTACTTC	CASSQGLAAEQYF
TRBV29-1	-	TRBJ2-7	-	TGCAGCTTCGTTCCGGACGGTAGCTCCTACGAGCAGTACTTC	CSFVPDGSSYEQYF
TRBV6-5	many	TRBJ1-1	-	TGTGCCAGCAGTTACCGACGGAAGAACACTGAAGCTTTCTTT	CASSYRRKNTEAFF
TRBV5-5	-	TRBJ2-7	TRBD1	TGTGCCAGCAGCTTCACCGACAGGGGGCTGAACGAGCAGTACTTC	CASSFTDRGLNEQYF
TRBV20-1	many	TRBJ1-6	TRBD1	TGCAGTGCGGATACAGGGGAGCGATCACCCCTCCACTTT	CSADTGERSPLHF
TRBV6-1	-	TRBJ1-2	-	TGTGCCAGCAGTGACCCCGGCAGAGACAAGGGGGGCTACACCTTC	CASSDPGRDKGGYTF
TRBV20-1	many	TRBJ2-5	-	TGCAGTGCTTTAGTCGAGACCCAGTACTTC	CSALVETQYF
TRBV12-3/TRBV12-4	many	TRBJ2-2	-	TGTGCCAGCAGGCAAAACTACGGGGAGGAGCTGTTTTTT	CASRQNYGEELFF
TRBV5-1	-	TRBJ2-7	TRBD1	TGCGCCAGCAGCCACCCCCGGGACAGGGGTACCAACGAGCAGTACTTC	CASSHPRDRGTNEQYF
TRBV28	many	TRBJ1-3	-	TGTGCCAGCAGTCCCCCTAGGGACACCGGAAACACCATATATTTT	CASSPPRDTGNTIYF